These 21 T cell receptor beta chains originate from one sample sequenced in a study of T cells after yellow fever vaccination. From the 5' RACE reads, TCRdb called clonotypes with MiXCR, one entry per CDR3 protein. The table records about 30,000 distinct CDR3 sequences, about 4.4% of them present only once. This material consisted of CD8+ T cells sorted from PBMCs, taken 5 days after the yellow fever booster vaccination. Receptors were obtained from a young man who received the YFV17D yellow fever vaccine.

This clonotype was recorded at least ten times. Here the CDR3 DNA reads TGTGCCAGAAATTTCGGAGGGCCGTATTACAATGAGCAGTTCTTC. Translation gives CARNFGGPYYNEQFF. The chain employs TRBV5-3 and TRBJ2-1; tentatively, D is TRBD2 (6 bases). TRBV5-3 is an ORF for which the function is uncertain. CDR3 length: 15 residues. Trimming removed 6 bases from V and 4 bases from J, with 17 bases in between.

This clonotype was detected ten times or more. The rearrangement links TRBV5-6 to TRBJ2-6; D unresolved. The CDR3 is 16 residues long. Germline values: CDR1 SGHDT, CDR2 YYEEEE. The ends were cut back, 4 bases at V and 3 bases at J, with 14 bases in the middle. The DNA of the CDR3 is TGTGCCAGCAGCAGCATATTCTCTCTTGGGGCCAACGTCCTGACTTTC. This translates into CASSSIFSLGANVLTF.

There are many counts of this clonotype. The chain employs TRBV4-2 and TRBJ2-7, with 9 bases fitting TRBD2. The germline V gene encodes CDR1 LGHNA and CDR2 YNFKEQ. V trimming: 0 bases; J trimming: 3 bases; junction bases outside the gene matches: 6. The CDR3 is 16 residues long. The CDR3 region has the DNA TGTGCCAGCAGCCAAGAGGCTAGCGGGGCCAACTACGAGCAGTACTTC. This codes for CASSQEASGANYEQYF.

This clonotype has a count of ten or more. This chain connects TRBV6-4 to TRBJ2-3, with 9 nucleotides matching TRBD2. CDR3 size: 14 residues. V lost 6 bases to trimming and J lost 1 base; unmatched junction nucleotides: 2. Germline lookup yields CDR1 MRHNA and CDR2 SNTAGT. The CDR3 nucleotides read TGTGCCAGCAGCGAGCGGGAGGGCACAGATACGCAGTATTTT. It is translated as CASSEREGTDTQYF.

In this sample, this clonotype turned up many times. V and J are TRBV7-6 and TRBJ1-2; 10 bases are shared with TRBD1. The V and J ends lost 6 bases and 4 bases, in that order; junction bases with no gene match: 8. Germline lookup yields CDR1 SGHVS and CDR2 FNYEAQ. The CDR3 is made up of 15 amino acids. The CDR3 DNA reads TGTGCCAGCAGTTCCGGGACAGGGGTAACCTATGGCTACACCTTC. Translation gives CASSSGTGVTYGYTF.

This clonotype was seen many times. In DNA form, the CDR3 reads TGTGCCAGTAGTATAATTCCGGTCCAGGGGCGATCAGTGGAGACCCAGTACTTC. Its protein is CASSIIPVQGRSVETQYF. This chain connects TRBV19 to TRBJ2-5; the D gene is possibly TRBD1 (6 bases). Trimming removed 2 bases at V and 5 bases at J, with 24 bases between. Germline V gene lookup returns CDR1 LNHDA and CDR2 SQIVND (reference sequence). The CDR3 loop spans 18 amino acids.

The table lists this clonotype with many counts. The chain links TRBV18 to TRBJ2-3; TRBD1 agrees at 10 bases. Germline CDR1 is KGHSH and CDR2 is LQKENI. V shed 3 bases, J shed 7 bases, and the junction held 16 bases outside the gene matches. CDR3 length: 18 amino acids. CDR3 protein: CASSPPRDRGFEENTQYF. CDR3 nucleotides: TGTGCCAGCTCACCCCCGCGGGACAGGGGATTTGAGGAGAATACGCAGTATTTT.

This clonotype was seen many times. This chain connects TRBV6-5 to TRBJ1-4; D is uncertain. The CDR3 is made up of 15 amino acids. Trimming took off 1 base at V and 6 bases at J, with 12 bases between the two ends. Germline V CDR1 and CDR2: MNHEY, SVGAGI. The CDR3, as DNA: TGTGCCAGCAGTTACTTGGGAATGCGAGATGAAAAACTGTTTTTT. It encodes CASSYLGMRDEKLFF.

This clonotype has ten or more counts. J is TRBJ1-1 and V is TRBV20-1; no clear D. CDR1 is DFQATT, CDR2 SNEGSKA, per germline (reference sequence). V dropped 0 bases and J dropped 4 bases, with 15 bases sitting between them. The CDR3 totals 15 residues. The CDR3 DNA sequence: TGCAGTGCTAGAGATCTCCAGACAACTGTCACTGAAGCTTTCTTT. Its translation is CSARDLQTTVTEAFF.

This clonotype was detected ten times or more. The CDR3 DNA follows: TGTGCCAGCACCTTGGATTCGCGAGGCTTTCGGGCTGGCTACACCTTC. Amino acid sequence: CASTLDSRGFRAGYTF. V gene TRBV7-9 combines with J gene TRBJ1-2, with D unclear. V gave up 7 bases and J gave up 7 bases, with 25 bases separating them. The CDR3 consists of 16 residues. Germline V gene data show CDR1 as SEHNR and CDR2 as FQNEAQ (reference sequence).

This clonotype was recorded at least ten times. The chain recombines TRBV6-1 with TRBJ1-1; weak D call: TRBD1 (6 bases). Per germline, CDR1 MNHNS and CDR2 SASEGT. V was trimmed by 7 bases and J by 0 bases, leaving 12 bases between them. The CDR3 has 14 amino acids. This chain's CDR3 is CASTAGVMNTEAFF. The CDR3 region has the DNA TGTGCCAGCACCGCAGGGGTCATGAACACTGAAGCTTTCTTT.

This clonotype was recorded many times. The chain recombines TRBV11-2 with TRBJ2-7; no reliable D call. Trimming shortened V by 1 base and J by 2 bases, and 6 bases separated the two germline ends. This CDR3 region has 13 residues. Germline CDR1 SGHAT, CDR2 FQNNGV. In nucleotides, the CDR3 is TGTGCCAGCAGCTTAGGTCGGACCTACGAGCAGTACTTC. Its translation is CASSLGRTYEQYF.

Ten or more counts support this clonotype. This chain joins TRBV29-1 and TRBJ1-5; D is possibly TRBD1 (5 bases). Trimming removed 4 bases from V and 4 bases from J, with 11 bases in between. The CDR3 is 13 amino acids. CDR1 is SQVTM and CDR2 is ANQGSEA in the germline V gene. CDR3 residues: CSVGPGTNQPQHF. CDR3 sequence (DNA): TGCAGCGTTGGGCCGGGGACTAATCAGCCCCAGCATTTT. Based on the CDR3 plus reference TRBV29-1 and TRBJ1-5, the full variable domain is SAVISQKPSRDICQRGTSLTIQCQVDSQVTMMFWYRQQPGQSLTLIATANQGSEATYESGFVIDKFPISRPNLTFSTLTVSNMSPEDSSIYLCSVGPGTNQPQHFGDGTRLSIL.

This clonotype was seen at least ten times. CDR3 sequence reads: CASSYGGTGKAFF. CDR3 DNA: TGTGCCAGCAGTTACGGGGGGACAGGGAAAGCTTTCTTT. V usage is TRBV12-3 or TRBV12-4 and J usage is TRBJ1-1; 9 nucleotides agree with TRBD1. This CDR3 spans 13 amino acids. Trimming took 4 bases from V and 9 from J; bases not matched to a gene: 6.

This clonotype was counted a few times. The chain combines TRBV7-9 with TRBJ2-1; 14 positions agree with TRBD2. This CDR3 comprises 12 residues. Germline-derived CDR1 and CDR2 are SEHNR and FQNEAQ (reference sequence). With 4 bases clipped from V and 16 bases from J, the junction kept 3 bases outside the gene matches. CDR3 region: CASSSGLAGVFF. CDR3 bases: TGTGCCAGCAGCTCGGGACTAGCGGGAGTTTTCTTC. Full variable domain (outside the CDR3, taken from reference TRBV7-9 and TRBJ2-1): DTGVSQNPRHKITKRGQNVTFRCDPISEHNRLYWYRQTLGQGPEFLTYFQNEAQLEKSRLLSDRFSAERPKGSFSTLEIQRTEQGDSAMYLCASSSGLAGVFFGPGTRLTVL.

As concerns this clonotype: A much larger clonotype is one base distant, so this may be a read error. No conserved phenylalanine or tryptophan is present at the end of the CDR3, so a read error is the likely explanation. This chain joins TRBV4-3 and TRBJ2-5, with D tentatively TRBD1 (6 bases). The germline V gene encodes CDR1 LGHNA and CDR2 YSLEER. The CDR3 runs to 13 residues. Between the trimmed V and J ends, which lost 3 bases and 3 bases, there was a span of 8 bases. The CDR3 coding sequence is TGCGCCAGCAGCCATTACAGGGAAGAGACCCAGTACTAC. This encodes CASSHYREETQYY.

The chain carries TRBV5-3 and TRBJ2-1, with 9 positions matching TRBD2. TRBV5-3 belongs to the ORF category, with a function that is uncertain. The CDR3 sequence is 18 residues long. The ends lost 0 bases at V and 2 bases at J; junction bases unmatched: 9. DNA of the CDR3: TGTGCCAGAAGCTTGGTTATATCTAGCGGGGAAACCTACAATGAGCAGTTCTTC. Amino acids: CARSLVISSGETYNEQFF.

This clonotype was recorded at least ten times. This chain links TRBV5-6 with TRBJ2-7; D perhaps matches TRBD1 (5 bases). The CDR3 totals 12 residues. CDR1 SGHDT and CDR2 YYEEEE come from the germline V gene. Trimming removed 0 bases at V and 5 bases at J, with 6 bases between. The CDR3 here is CASSLAGHEQYF. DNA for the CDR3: TGTGCCAGCAGCTTGGCAGGGCACGAGCAGTACTTC.

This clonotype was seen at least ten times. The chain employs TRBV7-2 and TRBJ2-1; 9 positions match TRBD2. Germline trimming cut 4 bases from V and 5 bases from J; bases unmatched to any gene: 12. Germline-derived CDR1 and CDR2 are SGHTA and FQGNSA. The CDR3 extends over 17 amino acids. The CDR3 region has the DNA TGTGCCAGCAGCTCGGAGGCGGGCGGGAGGGAGGACAATGAGCAGTTCTTC. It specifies CASSSEAGGREDNEQFF.

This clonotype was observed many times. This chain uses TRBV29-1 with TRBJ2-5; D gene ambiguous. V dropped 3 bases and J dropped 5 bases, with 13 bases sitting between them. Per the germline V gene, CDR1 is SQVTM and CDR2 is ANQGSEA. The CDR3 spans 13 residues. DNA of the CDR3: TGCAGCGTTGATATGGGCCTTGAGGAGACCCAGTACTTC. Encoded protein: CSVDMGLEETQYF.

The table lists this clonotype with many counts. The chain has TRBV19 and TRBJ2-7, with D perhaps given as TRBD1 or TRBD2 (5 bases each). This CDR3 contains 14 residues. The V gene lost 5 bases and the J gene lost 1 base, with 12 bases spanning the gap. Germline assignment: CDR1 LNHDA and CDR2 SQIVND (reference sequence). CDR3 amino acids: CASSPGTDSYEQYF. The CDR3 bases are TGTGCCAGTAGTCCCGGGACGGATTCCTACGAGCAGTACTTC.